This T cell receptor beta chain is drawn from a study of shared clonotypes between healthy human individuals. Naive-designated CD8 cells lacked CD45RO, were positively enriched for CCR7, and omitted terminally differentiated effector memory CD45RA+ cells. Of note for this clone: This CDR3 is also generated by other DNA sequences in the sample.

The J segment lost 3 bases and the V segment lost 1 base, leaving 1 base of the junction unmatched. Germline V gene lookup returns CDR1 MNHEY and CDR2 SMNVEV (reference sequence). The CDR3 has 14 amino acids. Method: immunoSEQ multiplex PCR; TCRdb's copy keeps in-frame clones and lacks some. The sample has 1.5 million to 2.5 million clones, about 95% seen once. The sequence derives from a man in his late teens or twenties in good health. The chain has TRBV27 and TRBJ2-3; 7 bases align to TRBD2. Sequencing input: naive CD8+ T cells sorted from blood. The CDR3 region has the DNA TGTGCCAGCAGTTTATGGGGGGGAACAGATACGCAGTATTTT. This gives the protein CASSLWGGTDTQYF.